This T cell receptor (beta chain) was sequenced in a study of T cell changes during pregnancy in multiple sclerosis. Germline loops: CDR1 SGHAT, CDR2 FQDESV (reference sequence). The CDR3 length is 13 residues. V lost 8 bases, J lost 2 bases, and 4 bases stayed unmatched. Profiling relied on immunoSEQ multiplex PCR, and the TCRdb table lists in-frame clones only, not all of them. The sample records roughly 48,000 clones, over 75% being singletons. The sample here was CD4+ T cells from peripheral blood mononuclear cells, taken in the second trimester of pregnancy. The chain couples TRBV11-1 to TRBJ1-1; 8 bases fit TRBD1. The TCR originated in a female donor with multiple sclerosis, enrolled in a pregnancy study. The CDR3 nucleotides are TGTGCCAGCGGCGGACAGGGCAACACTGAAGCTTTCTTT. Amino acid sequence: CASGGQGNTEAFF.